The clone carrying this T cell receptor beta chain showed up just once. Its cognate antigen is unknown. This entry is derived from a study of shared clonotypes between healthy human individuals. Whole-study results and caveats: Blood was the only sampled material, and tissue repertoires likely differ.

V was clipped by 5 bases and J by 10 bases, with 14 bases between them. Germline values: CDR1 DFQATT, CDR2 SNEGSKA (reference sequence). CDR3 length equals 11 residues. Generated by immunoSEQ multiplex PCR, the TCRdb table keeps only in-frame clones and is missing some. The data show more than 2,000,000 clones, about 92% seen once. The V and J genes are TRBV20-1 and TRBJ1-1; D not resolved. The specimen was naive CD4+ T cells sorted from blood. Subset reported: CD45RA+ positively selected. The TCR sequence derives from a man younger than 35 in good health. This chain's CDR3 is CSAYSAPGAFF. Written as DNA, the CDR3 is TGCAGTGCTTACAGCGCCCCGGGAGCTTTCTTT.